This TCR beta chain was recorded in a study of glioma-infiltrating T cells. Whole-study results and caveats: Tissue-blood divergence was below expectation in non-neoplastic patients, above in gliomas. Tissue and blood shared very few CDR3 sequences.

This clonotype showed up just a few times. Its antigen is unknown. The CDR3 totals 14 residues. CDR1 and CDR2 from the germline V gene are SGHTA and FQGTGA. V shed 3 bases and J shed 7 bases, with 14 bases lying between them. Using RNA template, CDR3s of TCR alpha and beta were amplified with iRepertoire arm-PCR. TCRdb ran MiXCR on the multiplex PCR reads and lists one entry per CDR3 protein. The sample holds fewer than 110,000 distinct CDR3 sequences, around 28% seen once. Sequenced material: glioma tissue, nonneoplastic brain tissue, or PBMCs (not recorded which). The receptor was derived from a human donor with low-grade glioma or glioblastoma, undergoing nonglioma brain surgery, or in good health (not recorded which). The rearrangement links TRBV7-3 to TRBJ2-3; the D is unclear. CDR3 bases: TGTGCCAGCAGCTTCTCATCTAACTCAAATACGCAGTATTTT. Protein sequence: CASSFSSNSNTQYF.